The subject of this entry is one TCR beta chain. How the authors handled the data: From reference gene primer amplification, estimates of nucleated cell counts were derived. Sequencing was performed with immunoSEQ multiplex PCR; in TCRdb, only in-frame clones are kept and a portion is missing. V, J and clone size were drawn from that table, and D and trimming were deduced from the DNA. This table has 250,000 to 300,000 clones, around 92% appearing once. The data were obtained in a study of blood T cell repertoires in COVID-19. Overall study context: Material from acute and convalescent COVID-19 was sourced from the United States, Italy and Spain.

Participants came from some 23 US areas, aged about 18 to 100 years. Donors of Cohort 3 who recovered were those that had two negative PCRs, clearance, or symptom resolution. This receptor was identified in a woman aged 60-75 years who had recovered from COVID-19. Sequenced material: PBMCs or T cells enriched from blood (not recorded which).

The CDR3 loop reads CASRNRLTSGIIDEQFF. The CDR3 coding sequence is TGTGCCAGCAGGAACCGCCTGACTAGCGGGATAATCGATGAGCAGTTCTTC. V usage is TRBV7-9 and J usage is TRBJ2-1; 11 bases agree with TRBD2. Trimming cost V 6 bases and J 8 bases; bases outside gene matches: 15. Germline V gene sequence: CDR1 SEHNR, CDR2 FQNEAQ (reference sequence). The CDR3 spans 17 residues.